The clone carrying this T cell receptor beta chain was counted a single time. Sequencing used immunoSEQ multiplex PCR; TCRdb keeps in-frame clones, though not all of them. The data hold a few hundred thousand clones, with about 90% observed a single time. These data originate in a study of blood T cell repertoires in COVID-19. Trimming took 2 bases from V and 8 from J; bases not matched to a gene: 7. The CDR3 contains 15 residues. CDR1 and CDR2 (germline): SGHDT, YYEEEE. V usage is TRBV5-6 and J usage is TRBJ1-4; 9 bases are a match to TRBD1. This sequence was found in a woman aged 50 to 60 who had recovered from COVID-19. Input material: peripheral blood. This chain's CDR3 is CASSFLTGGPEKLFF. In nucleotides, the CDR3 is TGTGCCAGCAGCTTCTTAACAGGGGGCCCGGAAAAACTGTTTTTT.